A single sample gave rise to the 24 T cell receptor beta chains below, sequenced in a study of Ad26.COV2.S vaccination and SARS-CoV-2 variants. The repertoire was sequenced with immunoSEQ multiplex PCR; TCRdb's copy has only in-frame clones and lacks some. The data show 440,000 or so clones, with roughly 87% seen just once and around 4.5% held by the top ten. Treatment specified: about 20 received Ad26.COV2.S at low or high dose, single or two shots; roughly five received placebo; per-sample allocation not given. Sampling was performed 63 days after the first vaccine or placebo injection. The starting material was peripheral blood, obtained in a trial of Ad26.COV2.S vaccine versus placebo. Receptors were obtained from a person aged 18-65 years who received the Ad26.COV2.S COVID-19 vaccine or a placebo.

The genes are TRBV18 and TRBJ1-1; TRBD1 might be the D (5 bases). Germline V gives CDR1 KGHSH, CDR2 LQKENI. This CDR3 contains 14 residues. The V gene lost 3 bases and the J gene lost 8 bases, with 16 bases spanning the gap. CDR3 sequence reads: CASSPNGRAQEAFF. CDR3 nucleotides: TGTGCCAGCTCACCCAACGGCAGGGCCCAAGAAGCTTTCTTT.

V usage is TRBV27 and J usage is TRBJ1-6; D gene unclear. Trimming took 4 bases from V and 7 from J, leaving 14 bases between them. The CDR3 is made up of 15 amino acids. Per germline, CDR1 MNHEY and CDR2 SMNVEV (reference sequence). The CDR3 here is CASSSQRATNSPLHF. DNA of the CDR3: TGTGCCAGCAGTTCGCAGAGAGCTACCAATTCACCCCTCCACTTT.

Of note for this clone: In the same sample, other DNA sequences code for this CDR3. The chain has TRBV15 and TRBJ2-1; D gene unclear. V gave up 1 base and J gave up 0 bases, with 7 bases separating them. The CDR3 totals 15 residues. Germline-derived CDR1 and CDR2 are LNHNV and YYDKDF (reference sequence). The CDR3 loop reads CATSRGGGSYNEQFF. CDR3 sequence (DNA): TGTGCCACCAGCAGAGGGGGTGGCTCCTACAATGAGCAGTTCTTC.

The CDR3: CASSLGLAPHNEQFF. The CDR3 DNA reads TGCGCCAGCAGCTTGGGGCTAGCGCCCCACAATGAGCAGTTCTTC. J is TRBJ2-1 and V is TRBV5-1; D is perhaps TRBD2 (6 bases). The germline V and J ends were trimmed by 0 bases and 5 bases, with 12 bases remaining between them. Germline V lookup: CDR1 SGHRS, CDR2 YFSETQ. The CDR3 consists of 15 residues.

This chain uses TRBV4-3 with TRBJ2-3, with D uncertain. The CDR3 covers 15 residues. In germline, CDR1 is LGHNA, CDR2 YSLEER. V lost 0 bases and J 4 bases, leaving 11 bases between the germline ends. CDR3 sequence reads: CASSQEVPGADTQYF. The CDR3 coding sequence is TGCGCCAGCAGCCAAGAGGTACCGGGTGCAGATACGCAGTATTTT.

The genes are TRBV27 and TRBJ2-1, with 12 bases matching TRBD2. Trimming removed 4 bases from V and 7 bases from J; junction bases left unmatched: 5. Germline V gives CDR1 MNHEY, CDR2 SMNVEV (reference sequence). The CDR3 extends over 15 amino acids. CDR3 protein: CASSSLAGGVNEQFF. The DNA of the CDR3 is TGTGCCAGCAGTTCTCTAGCGGGAGGGGTTAATGAGCAGTTCTTC.

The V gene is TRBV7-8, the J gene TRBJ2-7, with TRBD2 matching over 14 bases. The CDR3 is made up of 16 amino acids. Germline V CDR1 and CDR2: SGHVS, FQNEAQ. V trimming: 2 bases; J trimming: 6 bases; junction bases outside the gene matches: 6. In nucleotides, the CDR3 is TGTGCCAGCAGCTTATTTTCAGGACTAGCGGGAGGCGAGCAGTACTTC. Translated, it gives CASSLFSGLAGGEQYF. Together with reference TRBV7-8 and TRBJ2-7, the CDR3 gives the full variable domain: GAGVSQSPRYKVAKRGQDVALRCDPISGHVSLFWYQQALGQGPEFLTYFQNEAQLDKSGLPSDRFFAERPEGSVSTLKIQRTQQEDSAVYLCASSLFSGLAGGEQYFGPGTRLTVT.

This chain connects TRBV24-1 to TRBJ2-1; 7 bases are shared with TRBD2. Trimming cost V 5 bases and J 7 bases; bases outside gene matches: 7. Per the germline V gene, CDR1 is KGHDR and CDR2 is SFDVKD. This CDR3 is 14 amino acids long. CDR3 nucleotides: TGTGCCACCAGTGTTGCGGGAGCACGGAATGAGCAGTTCTTC. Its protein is CATSVAGARNEQFF.

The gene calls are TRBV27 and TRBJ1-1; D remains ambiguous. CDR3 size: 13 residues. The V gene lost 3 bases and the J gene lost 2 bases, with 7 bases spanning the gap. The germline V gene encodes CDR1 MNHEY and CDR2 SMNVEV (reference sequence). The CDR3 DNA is TGTGCCAGCAGTTTCCAGAGAAACACTGAAGCTTTCTTT. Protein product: CASSFQRNTEAFF.

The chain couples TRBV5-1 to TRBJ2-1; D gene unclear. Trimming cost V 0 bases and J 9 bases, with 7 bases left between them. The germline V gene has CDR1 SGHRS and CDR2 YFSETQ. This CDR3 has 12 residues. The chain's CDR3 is CASSLARSEQFF. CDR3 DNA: TGCGCCAGCAGCTTGGCCCGGAGTGAGCAGTTCTTC.

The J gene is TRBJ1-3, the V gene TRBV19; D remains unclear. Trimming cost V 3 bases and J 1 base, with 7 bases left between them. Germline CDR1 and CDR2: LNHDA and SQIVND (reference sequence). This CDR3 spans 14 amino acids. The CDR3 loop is CASSILGSGNTIYF. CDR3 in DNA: TGTGCCAGTAGTATTTTAGGATCTGGAAACACCATATATTTT. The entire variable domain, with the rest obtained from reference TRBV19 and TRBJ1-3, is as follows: DGGITQSPKYLFRKEGQNVTLSCEQNLNHDAMYWYRQDPGQGLRLIYYSQIVNDFQKGDIAEGYSVSREKKESFPLTVTSAQKNPTAFYLCASSILGSGNTIYFGEGSWLTVV.

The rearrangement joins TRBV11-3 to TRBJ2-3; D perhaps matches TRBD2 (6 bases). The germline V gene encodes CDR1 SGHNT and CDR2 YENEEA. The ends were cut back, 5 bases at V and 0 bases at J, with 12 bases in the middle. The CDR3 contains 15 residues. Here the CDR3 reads CASSRSGISTDTQYF. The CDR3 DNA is TGTGCCAGCAGCCGTAGCGGTATAAGCACAGATACGCAGTATTTT.

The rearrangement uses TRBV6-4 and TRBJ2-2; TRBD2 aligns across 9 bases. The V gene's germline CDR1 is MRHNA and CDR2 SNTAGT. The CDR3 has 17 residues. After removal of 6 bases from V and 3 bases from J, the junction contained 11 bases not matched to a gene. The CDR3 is CASRDSGGDGDTGELFF. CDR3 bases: TGTGCCAGCAGAGATAGCGGGGGAGATGGGGACACCGGGGAGCTGTTTTTT.

CDR3 in DNA: TGTGCCAGCAGCCCCGGACTAGCGGGGCACACAGATACGCAGTATTTT. Protein product: CASSPGLAGHTDTQYF. The V call is TRBV11-3, the J call TRBJ2-3; 12 nucleotides agree with TRBD2. Trimming took 5 bases from V and 2 from J; bases not matched to a gene: 5. This CDR3 has 16 amino acids. CDR1 SGHNT and CDR2 YENEEA come from the germline V gene. Full variable domain (rest looked up from reference TRBV11-3 and TRBJ2-3): EAGVVQSPRYKIIEKKQPVAFWCNPISGHNTLYWYLQNLGQGPELLIRYENEEAVDDSQLPKDRFSAERLKGVDSTLKIQPAELGDSAVYLCASSPGLAGHTDTQYFGPGTRLTVL.

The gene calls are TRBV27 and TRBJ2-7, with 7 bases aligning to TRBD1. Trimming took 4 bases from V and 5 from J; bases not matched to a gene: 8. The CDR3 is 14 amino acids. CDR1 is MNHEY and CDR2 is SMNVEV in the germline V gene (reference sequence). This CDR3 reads CASSSPTGFHEQYF. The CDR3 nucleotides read TGTGCCAGCAGTTCCCCGACAGGGTTCCACGAGCAGTACTTC.

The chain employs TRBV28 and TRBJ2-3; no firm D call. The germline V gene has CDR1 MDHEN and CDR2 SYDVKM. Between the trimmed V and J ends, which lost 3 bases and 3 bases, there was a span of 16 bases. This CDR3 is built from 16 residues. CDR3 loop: CASSFGRRGGTDTQYF. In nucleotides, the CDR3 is TGTGCCAGCAGTTTTGGCCGTCGTGGTGGGACAGATACGCAGTATTTT.

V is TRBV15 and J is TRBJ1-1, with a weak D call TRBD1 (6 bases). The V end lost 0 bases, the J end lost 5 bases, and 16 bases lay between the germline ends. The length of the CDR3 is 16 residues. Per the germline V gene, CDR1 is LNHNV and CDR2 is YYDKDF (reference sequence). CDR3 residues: CATSRDGGAVGTEAFF. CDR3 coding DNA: TGTGCCACCAGCAGAGATGGGGGGGCGGTAGGGACTGAAGCTTTCTTT.

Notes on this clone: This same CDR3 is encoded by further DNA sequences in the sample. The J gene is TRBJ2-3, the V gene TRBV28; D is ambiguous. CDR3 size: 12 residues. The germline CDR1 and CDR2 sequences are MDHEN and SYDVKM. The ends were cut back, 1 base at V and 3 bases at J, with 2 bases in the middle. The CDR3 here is CASSLLTDTQYF. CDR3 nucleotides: TGTGCCAGCAGTTTATTAACAGATACGCAGTATTTT.

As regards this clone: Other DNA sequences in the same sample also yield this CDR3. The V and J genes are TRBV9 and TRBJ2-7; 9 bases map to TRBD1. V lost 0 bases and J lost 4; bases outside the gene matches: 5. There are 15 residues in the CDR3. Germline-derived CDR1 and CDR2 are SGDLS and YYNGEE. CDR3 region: CASSVGGTGSYEQYF. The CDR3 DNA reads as TGTGCCAGCAGCGTAGGTGGGACAGGGTCTTACGAGCAGTACTTC.

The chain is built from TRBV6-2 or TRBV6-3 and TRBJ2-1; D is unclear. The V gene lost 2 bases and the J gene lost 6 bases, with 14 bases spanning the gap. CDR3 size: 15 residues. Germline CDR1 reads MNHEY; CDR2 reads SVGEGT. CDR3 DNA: TGTGCCAGCAGTTACGGGATTGCCAAATTCAATGAGCAGTTCTTC. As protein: CASSYGIAKFNEQFF.

As DNA, the CDR3 is TGTGCCATCAGTGAGTCGACAGGGGCCCGCTCCTACGAGCAGTACTTC. Protein product: CAISESTGARSYEQYF. The chain employs TRBV10-3 and TRBJ2-7; 8 bases are shared with TRBD1. This CDR3 comprises 16 residues. Germline CDR1 ENHRY, CDR2 SYGVKD. J gave up 0 bases and V 0 bases, and 4 bases lay outside the gene matches.

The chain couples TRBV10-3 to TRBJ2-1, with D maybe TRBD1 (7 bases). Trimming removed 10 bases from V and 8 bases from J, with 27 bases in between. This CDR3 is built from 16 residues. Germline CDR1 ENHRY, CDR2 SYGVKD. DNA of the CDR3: TGTGCCACCCTCGGGACGTCTTTCAGGGGGGTGGATGAGCAGTTCTTC. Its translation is CATLGTSFRGVDEQFF.

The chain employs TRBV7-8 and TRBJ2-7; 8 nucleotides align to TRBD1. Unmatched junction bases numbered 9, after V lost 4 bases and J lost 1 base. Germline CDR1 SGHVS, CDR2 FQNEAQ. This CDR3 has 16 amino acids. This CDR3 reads CASSSTGTGPSYEQYF. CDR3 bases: TGTGCCAGCAGCTCGACCGGGACAGGTCCTTCCTACGAGCAGTACTTC.

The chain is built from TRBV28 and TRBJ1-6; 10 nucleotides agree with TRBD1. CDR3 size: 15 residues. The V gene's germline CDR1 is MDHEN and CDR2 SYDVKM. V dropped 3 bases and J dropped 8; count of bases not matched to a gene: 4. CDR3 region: CASSFRTGGDSPLHF. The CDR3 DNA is TGTGCCAGCAGTTTTAGGACAGGGGGGGATTCACCCCTCCACTTT.